This paragraph covers one T cell receptor (beta chain) sequence. Its antigen remains unidentified. The sample comes from a study of a mutant IDH1 vaccine in newly diagnosed glioma. In the study overall: Vaccines were first given 4-6 weeks after radiotherapy alone, or with temozolomide cycles.

V dropped 5 bases and J dropped 0 bases, with 11 bases sitting between them. Germline CDR1 is GTSNPN and CDR2 is SVGIG (reference sequence). The CDR3 loop spans 14 amino acids. Time point given: week 23, last vaccination. In the vaccine, a single dose held 300 ug of the mutant IDH1 20-mer peptide, along with topical imiquimod. Profiling relied on immunoSEQ multiplex PCR, and the TCRdb table lists in-frame clones only, not all of them. Among 20,000 to 25,000 clones listed, more than 75% were seen once. The chain recombines TRBV30 with TRBJ1-5; D is undetermined. This sequence originates from a man younger than 45 with glioma. This sample comprised PBMCs, obtained from a glioma patient whose treatment included an IDH1 peptide vaccine. CDR3 in amino acids: CAWAADNSNQPQHF. The DNA of the CDR3 is TGTGCCTGGGCCGCCGACAATAGCAATCAGCCCCAGCATTTT. Combining the CDR3 with reference TRBV30 and TRBJ1-5 gives the whole variable domain SQTIHQWPATLVQPVGSPLSLECTVEGTSNPNLYWYRQAAGRGLQLLFYSVGIGQISSEVPQNLSASRPQDRQFILSSKKLLLSDSGFYLCAWAADNSNQPQHFGDGTRLSIL.